The 15 T cell receptor beta chains presented below share a single source sample, sequenced in a study of lymphopenia after photon versus proton radiotherapy. Measured with immunoSEQ multiplex PCR; TCRdb has only the in-frame clones, and not every one. This table has 150,000 or so clones, roughly nine tenths appearing once. Sample: peripheral blood, taken from a patient treated with photon-based radiotherapy. Receptors were obtained from a man aged 45-60 years with gastric cancer.

V usage is TRBV29-1 and J usage is TRBJ2-7; D not certain. The CDR3 runs 12 residues. CDR1 and CDR2 (germline): SQVTM, ANQGSEA. Trimming cost V 3 bases and J 2 bases, with 8 bases left between them. In DNA form, the CDR3 reads TGCAGCGTTGAGGGCAGTGCCTACGAGCAGTACTTC. As protein: CSVEGSAYEQYF.

This sequence joins TRBV18 and TRBJ1-1; no reliable D call. CDR1 KGHSH and CDR2 LQKENI come from the germline V gene. Trimming left V 6 bases short and J 4 bases short, with 15 bases between. The CDR3 extends over 14 amino acids. The CDR3 DNA is TGTGCCAGCTCCCTAAACTCCGGAGGCACTGAAGCTTTCTTT. Translation: CASSLNSGGTEAFF.

The chain carries TRBV5-1 and TRBJ2-3; D is undetermined. This CDR3 comprises 14 residues. CDR1 SGHRS and CDR2 YFSETQ come from the germline V gene. Trimming removed 0 bases from V and 2 bases from J, with 7 bases in between. The DNA for the CDR3 is TGCGCCAGCAGCTTGGGTAGAGACACAGATACGCAGTATTTT. Amino acid sequence: CASSLGRDTDTQYF.

This clone was seen a few times. The V and J genes are TRBV4-1 and TRBJ1-3, with 7 bases identical to TRBD1. CDR1 and CDR2 (germline): MGHRA, YSYEKL. The CDR3 is 15 residues long. J lost 2 bases, V lost 2 bases, and 3 bases had no gene match. DNA of the CDR3: TGCGCCAGCAGCCAATCCGGGACAGCTGGAAACACCATATATTTT. Translation gives CASSQSGTAGNTIYF.

V gene TRBV30 combines with J gene TRBJ1-2, with 7 nucleotides matching TRBD1. Trimming cost V 3 bases and J 4 bases; bases outside gene matches: 5. The V gene's germline CDR1 is GTSNPN and CDR2 SVGIG (reference sequence). The CDR3 extends over 13 amino acids. DNA of the CDR3: TGTGCCTGGAGGCCAGGGGGATTCTATGGCTACACCTTC. This encodes CAWRPGGFYGYTF.

The chain joins TRBV5-4 to TRBJ1-3; tentatively, D is TRBD1 (6 bases). With 4 bases removed from V and 0 bases from J, the gap between germline ends came to 11 bases. From germline, CDR1 is SGHNT and CDR2 YYREEE (reference sequence). This CDR3 is 15 amino acids long. DNA of the CDR3: TGTGCCAGCAGCGTTACAGGGAGCTCTGGAAACACCATATATTTT. Translating it yields CASSVTGSSGNTIYF.

V and J are TRBV30 and TRBJ2-6; D is uncertain. V dropped 0 bases and J dropped 4 bases, with 4 bases sitting between them. Germline lookup yields CDR1 GTSNPN and CDR2 SVGIG (reference sequence). There are 13 residues in the CDR3. In DNA form, the CDR3 reads TGTGCCTGGAGTGTTGGGGGGGCCAACGTCCTGACTTTC. It encodes CAWSVGGANVLTF.

This chain uses TRBV28 with TRBJ2-5; a weak D match, TRBD1 (6 bases). V lost 7 bases, J lost 4 bases, and 19 bases lay in between. CDR1 is MDHEN and CDR2 is SYDVKM in the germline V gene. This CDR3 region has 15 residues. The CDR3 loop reads CASTTSQAGAETQYF. CDR3 in DNA: TGTGCCAGCACCACCTCCCAGGCAGGGGCAGAGACCCAGTACTTC.

The gene calls are TRBV7-8 and TRBJ2-3; no firm D call. From germline, CDR1 is SGHVS and CDR2 FQNEAQ. Trimming took off 0 bases at V and 5 bases at J, with 3 bases between the two ends. This CDR3 has 12 residues. The chain's CDR3 is CASSLALDTQYF. In DNA, the CDR3 is TGTGCCAGCAGCTTAGCGTTAGATACGCAGTATTTT.

DNA of the CDR3: TGTGCCAGCAGCTTTAACGCAGGGGGCAGGGATGGCTACACCTTC. The encoded protein is CASSFNAGGRDGYTF. V usage is TRBV7-2 and J usage is TRBJ1-2; 8 bases match TRBD1. Germline V gives CDR1 SGHTA, CDR2 FQGNSA. J was trimmed by 6 bases and V by 3 bases; bases with no gene match: 9. CDR3 size: 15 residues.

The V and J genes are TRBV5-1 and TRBJ1-2; 7 bases match TRBD1. The V gene's germline CDR1 is SGHRS and CDR2 YFSETQ. The length of the CDR3 is 12 residues. V gave up 2 bases and J gave up 7 bases; unmatched junction bases: 2. The CDR3 loop is CASSFDRAGYTF. The DNA of the CDR3 is TGCGCCAGCAGCTTTGACAGGGCTGGCTACACCTTC.

The genes are TRBV7-9 and TRBJ2-5; TRBD1 matches at 9 bases. V was clipped by 5 bases and J by 0 bases; unmatched bases: 4. This CDR3 is built from 15 residues. Germline-derived CDR1 and CDR2 are SEHNR and FQNEAQ (reference sequence). The CDR3 here is CASSPDRGYQETQYF. DNA for the CDR3: TGTGCCAGCAGCCCGGACAGGGGATACCAAGAGACCCAGTACTTC.

The chain is built from TRBV30 and TRBJ1-4, with D possibly matching TRBD1 (5 bases). Per germline, CDR1 GTSNPN and CDR2 SVGIG (reference sequence). V shed 1 base and J shed 7 bases, with 13 bases lying between them. The CDR3 runs 14 residues. In DNA form, the CDR3 reads TGTGCCTGGAGTGACAGGTTTATTGGTGAAAAACTGTTTTTT. Its translation: CAWSDRFIGEKLFF.

This chain uses TRBV5-6 with TRBJ1-2; a weak D match, TRBD1 (6 bases). The CDR3 length is 14 residues. Between the trimmed V and J ends, which lost 4 bases and 8 bases, there was a span of 18 bases. Germline lookup yields CDR1 SGHDT and CDR2 YYEEEE. For the CDR3, the DNA is TGTGCCAGCAGCCCGTACAGGGATCCCCGAGGCTACACCTTC. Protein: CASSPYRDPRGYTF.

This clone was seen a single time. The rearrangement links TRBV7-6 to TRBJ2-6; D assignment may be TRBD1 or TRBD2 (5 bases each). In germline, CDR1 is SGHVS, CDR2 FNYEAQ. Trimming removed 1 base from V and 1 base from J, with 14 bases in between. The CDR3 consists of 18 residues. CDR3 nucleotide sequence: TGTGCCAGCAGCTTAGGTGGGGGAACCAAATCTGGGGCCAACGTCCTGACTTTC. The encoded protein is CASSLGGGTKSGANVLTF.